What follows are 23 T cell receptor beta chains derived from one specimen sequenced in a study of identical twins. TCRdb ran MiXCR on the 5' RACE reads and lists one entry per CDR3 protein. The sample lists approximately 550,000 distinct CDR3 sequences, about a fifth seen once, with around 0.5% in the top ten. The sample also formed part of further work on yellow fever vaccine responses in identical twins.

Sequences were obtained from CD4+ T cells sorted from blood. The receptors were sampled from a woman under 30 in good health.

This clonotype was counted only a few times. V is TRBV10-3 and J is TRBJ2-7; tentative D call: TRBD2 (8 bases). CDR1 ENHRY and CDR2 SYGVKD come from the germline V gene. The CDR3 is made up of 14 amino acids. The V and J ends lost 2 bases and 5 bases respectively, with 13 bases between them. In nucleotides, the CDR3 is TGTGCCATCAGTGAGCGGGAGGGGGCCCACGAGCAGTACTTC. Protein product: CAISEREGAHEQYF.

This clonotype has just a few counts. V and J are TRBV3-1 and TRBJ1-2; tentative D call: TRBD1 (5 bases). The CDR3 is 12 residues long. The V end was cut by 6 bases, the J end by 8 bases, with 13 bases between. CDR1 and CDR2 (germline): LGHDT, YNNKEL (reference sequence). The CDR3 protein is CASRGPPWGYTF. CDR3 bases: TGTGCCAGCAGGGGACCCCCTTGGGGCTACACCTTC.

This rearrangement joins TRBV12-3 or TRBV12-4 to TRBJ2-2, with D possibly TRBD2 on 6 matching bases. The CDR3 is made up of 15 amino acids. The germline V and J ends were trimmed by 3 bases and 5 bases, with 13 bases remaining between them. DNA of the CDR3: TGTGCCAGCAGTTTGGGGTTTGGGGGGACCGGGGAGCTGTTTTTT. Its protein product is CASSLGFGGTGELFF.

V gene TRBV12-3 or TRBV12-4 combines with J gene TRBJ2-5, with D uncertain. CDR3 size: 13 residues. V was cut by 3 bases and J by 2 bases, with 7 bases left in between. CDR3 amino acids: CASSFDGQETQYF. CDR3 DNA sequence: TGTGCCAGCAGTTTCGACGGACAAGAGACCCAGTACTTC.

The chain links TRBV10-3 to TRBJ2-1; TRBD1 or TRBD2 may be the D gene (5 bases each). This CDR3 is built from 13 residues. The V and J ends lost 4 bases and 4 bases respectively, with 8 bases between them. Germline CDR1 reads ENHRY; CDR2 reads SYGVKD. The CDR3 spells CAISVWGYNEQFF. In nucleotides, the CDR3 is TGTGCCATCAGTGTTTGGGGGTACAATGAGCAGTTCTTC.

V usage is TRBV2 and J usage is TRBJ2-7; 7 bases are a match to TRBD2. CDR3 length equals 12 residues. Losses at the gene ends were 7 bases for V and 4 bases for J; bases not matched to a gene: 4. CDR1 is SNHLY, CDR2 FYNNEI, per germline. The CDR3 coding sequence is TGTGCCAGCACTTGGGAGGGGTACGAGCAGTACGTC. Amino acids: CASTWEGYEQYV.

This clonotype has just a few counts. The chain employs TRBV20-1 and TRBJ1-5; 10 nucleotides line up with TRBD1. V lost 6 bases and J lost 4; bases outside the gene matches: 3. Germline assignment: CDR1 DFQATT and CDR2 SNEGSKA (reference sequence). This CDR3 comprises 13 residues. Here the CDR3 reads CSAADRGNQPQHF. The CDR3 nucleotides are TGCAGTGCCGCGGACAGGGGGAATCAGCCCCAGCATTTT.

This rearrangement joins TRBV18 to TRBJ2-7; D remains unclear. V gave up 0 bases and J gave up 5 bases, with 14 bases separating them. Germline V lookup: CDR1 KGHSH, CDR2 LQKENI. This CDR3 spans 15 amino acids. The chain's CDR3 is CASSPPLGSVHEQYF. The CDR3 nucleotides are TGTGCCAGCTCACCACCGCTGGGTTCGGTCCACGAGCAGTACTTC.

This clonotype was recorded a few times. This chain links TRBV25-1 with TRBJ2-2, with 8 bases lining up with TRBD2. V trimming: 7 bases; J trimming: 4 bases; junction bases outside the gene matches: 5. The germline V gene encodes CDR1 MGHDK and CDR2 SYGVNS. The CDR3 is 14 amino acids. The CDR3 DNA sequence: TGTGCCAGCACTTTTACTAGCGGCACCGGGGAGCTGTTTTTT. Protein product: CASTFTSGTGELFF.

The chain uses TRBV7-2 and TRBJ2-3, with 9 bases aligning to TRBD1. The CDR3 runs to 15 residues. Germline V gene lookup returns CDR1 SGHTA and CDR2 FQGNSA. V lost 6 bases to trimming and J lost 4 bases; unmatched junction nucleotides: 8. The chain's CDR3 is CASRIRDRAADTQYF. The CDR3 DNA is TGTGCCAGCAGGATACGGGACAGGGCTGCAGATACGCAGTATTTT.

The chain uses TRBV10-2 and TRBJ2-7; 9 nucleotides agree with TRBD1. V shed 3 bases, J shed 1 base, and the junction held 13 bases outside the gene matches. CDR1 is WSHSY, CDR2 SAAADI, per germline. The CDR3 is 18 residues long. CDR3 loop: CASSEYGPPGQGSYEQYF. The CDR3 DNA is TGCGCCAGCAGTGAATACGGACCCCCGGGACAGGGTTCCTACGAGCAGTACTTC.

The V gene is TRBV4-2, the J gene TRBJ1-2, with a tentative D call TRBD1 (5 bases). The CDR3 contains 14 residues. Germline lookup yields CDR1 LGHNA and CDR2 YNFKEQ. V gave up 2 bases and J gave up 6 bases, with 13 bases separating them. The CDR3 region is CASSQRGIVDGYTF. Written as DNA, the CDR3 is TGTGCCAGCAGCCAAAGGGGCATTGTGGATGGCTACACCTTC.

The chain combines TRBV11-3 with TRBJ1-4, with D possibly being TRBD1 (5 bases). The CDR3 consists of 17 residues. CDR1 is SGHNT and CDR2 is YENEEA in the germline V gene. Trimming removed 4 bases from V and 7 bases from J, with 22 bases in between. The CDR3 DNA reads as TGTGCCAGCAGCTCGGCTCTGGGGCAGGGCCGTAGTGAAAAACTGTTTTTT. This sequence encodes CASSSALGQGRSEKLFF.

Ten or more counts support this clonotype. This chain joins TRBV6-5 and TRBJ1-1; D unclear. The V gene lost 2 bases and the J gene lost 1 base, with 5 bases spanning the gap. There are 13 residues in the CDR3. Germline V gene lookup returns CDR1 MNHEY and CDR2 SVGAGI. CDR3 protein: CASSYTANTEAFF. CDR3 nucleotides: TGTGCCAGCAGTTACACGGCGAACACTGAAGCTTTCTTT.

The rearrangement joins TRBV18 to TRBJ2-7; TRBD2 agrees at 8 bases. Germline V gives CDR1 KGHSH, CDR2 LQKENI. The CDR3 loop spans 16 amino acids. Germline trimming cut 2 bases from V and 4 bases from J; bases unmatched to any gene: 10. The CDR3 reads CASSPVRGTSGYEQYF. The CDR3 nucleotides read TGTGCCAGCTCACCAGTAAGGGGGACTAGTGGTTACGAGCAGTACTTC.

This chain links TRBV3-1 with TRBJ2-3, with D perhaps matching TRBD2 (6 bases). This CDR3 contains 15 residues. Germline CDR1 and CDR2: LGHDT and YNNKEL (reference sequence). With 5 bases removed from V and 1 base from J, the gap between germline ends came to 13 bases. The DNA for the CDR3 is TGTGCCAGCAGCTACCCGGGGGTGGGCACAGATACGCAGTATTTT. This codes for CASSYPGVGTDTQYF.

The sample holds a few counts of this clonotype. The genes are TRBV20-1 and TRBJ1-5, with a weak D call TRBD1 (5 bases). The germline gives CDR1 DFQATT, CDR2 SNEGSKA (reference sequence). Trimming left V 1 base short and J 6 bases short, with 13 bases between. The CDR3 loop spans 14 amino acids. For the CDR3, the DNA is TGCAGTGCTAGAGGGGGGGGTTTAGCTCAGCCCCAGCATTTT. Amino acids: CSARGGGLAQPQHF.

The genes are TRBV20-1 and TRBJ1-6; 10 bases fit TRBD1. The CDR3 loop spans 13 amino acids. The V gene's germline CDR1 is DFQATT and CDR2 SNEGSKA (reference sequence). V was clipped by 6 bases and J by 8 bases; unmatched bases: 4. The CDR3 sequence: CSARTGGHSPLHF. CDR3 DNA: TGCAGTGCACGGACAGGGGGGCATTCACCCCTCCACTTT.

With respect to this clonotype: The junction shows a germline mismatch at one end, possibly a read error. The chain links TRBV12-3 or TRBV12-4 to TRBJ2-3; 9 nucleotides line up with TRBD2. This CDR3 comprises 18 residues. The CDR3 sequence is CAISFFAGGFSRGDTQYF. The CDR3 DNA reads TGTGCCATCAGTTTCTTTGCGGGGGGGTTTTCTCGTGGAGATACGCAGTATTTT.

In nucleotides, the CDR3 is TGTGCCAGCCCAAAAGGGTCAGACAGTAGCTCCACCTTC. This encodes CASPKGSDSSSTF. The chain links TRBV2 to TRBJ1-2; a weak D match, TRBD1 (5 bases). CDR1 and CDR2 from the germline V gene are SNHLY and FYNNEI. V lost 8 bases and J 13 bases, leaving 23 bases between the germline ends. The CDR3 consists of 13 residues.

There are a few counts of this clonotype. The chain couples TRBV4-2 to TRBJ1-1; possibly TRBD1 for D (6 bases). The CDR3 has 15 residues. The V end was cut by 1 base, the J end by 4 bases, with 13 bases between. Germline lookup yields CDR1 LGHNA and CDR2 YNFKEQ. This CDR3 is CASSQGQGSGTEAFF. Here the CDR3 DNA reads TGTGCCAGCAGCCAAGGCCAGGGGAGCGGCACTGAAGCTTTCTTT.

A few counts support this clonotype. The rearrangement joins TRBV3-1 to TRBJ2-2; D is unresolved. This CDR3 comprises 11 residues. CDR1 and CDR2 (germline): LGHDT, YNNKEL (reference sequence). Trimming took 2 bases from V and 8 from J, leaving 3 bases between them. CDR3 loop: CASSQKGELFF. CDR3 coding DNA: TGTGCCAGCAGCCAAAAGGGGGAGCTGTTTTTT.

This clonotype came up a few times. The CDR3 here is CSAMGPMNTEAFF. As DNA, the CDR3 is TGCAGTGCAATGGGACCTATGAACACTGAAGCTTTCTTT. The genes are TRBV20-1 and TRBJ1-1, with a possible D match to TRBD1 (5 bases). This CDR3 region has 13 residues. The V end was cut by 6 bases, the J end by 0 bases, with 11 bases between. From germline, CDR1 is DFQATT and CDR2 SNEGSKA (reference sequence).